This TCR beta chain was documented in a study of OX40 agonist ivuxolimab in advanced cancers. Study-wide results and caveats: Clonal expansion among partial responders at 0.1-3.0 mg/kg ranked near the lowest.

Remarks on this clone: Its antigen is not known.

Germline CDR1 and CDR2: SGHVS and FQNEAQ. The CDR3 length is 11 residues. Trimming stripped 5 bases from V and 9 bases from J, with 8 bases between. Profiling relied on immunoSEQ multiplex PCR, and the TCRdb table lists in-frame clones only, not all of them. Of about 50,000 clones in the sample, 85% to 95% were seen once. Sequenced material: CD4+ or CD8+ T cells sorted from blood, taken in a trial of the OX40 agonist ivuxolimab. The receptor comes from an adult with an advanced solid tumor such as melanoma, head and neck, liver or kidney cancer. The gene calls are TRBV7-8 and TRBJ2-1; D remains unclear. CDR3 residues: CASSPYSEQFF. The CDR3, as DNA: TGTGCCAGCAGCCCCTATTCTGAGCAGTTCTTC.